The TCR beta chain under discussion was sequenced for a study of blood T cell repertoires in COVID-19. Study summary: Specimens from acute and convalescent COVID-19 originated in the United States, Italy and Spain.

Sequencing was performed with immunoSEQ multiplex PCR; in TCRdb, only in-frame clones are kept and a portion is missing. The sample has some 200,000 clones; 80% to 85% are singletons. This clone was found many times. V was cut by 6 bases and J by 8 bases, with 16 bases left in between. There are 13 residues in the CDR3. Germline V gene lookup returns CDR1 MNHEY and CDR2 SVGAGI. This TCR was sampled from a woman in her sixties or seventies with acute or convalescent COVID-19. Material for sequencing was peripheral blood. The rearrangement joins TRBV6-5 to TRBJ1-1, with D unresolved. The CDR3 bases are TGTGCCAGCAGCGATTTAGCCCCGTCGGAAGCTTTCTTT. This sequence encodes CASSDLAPSEAFF.